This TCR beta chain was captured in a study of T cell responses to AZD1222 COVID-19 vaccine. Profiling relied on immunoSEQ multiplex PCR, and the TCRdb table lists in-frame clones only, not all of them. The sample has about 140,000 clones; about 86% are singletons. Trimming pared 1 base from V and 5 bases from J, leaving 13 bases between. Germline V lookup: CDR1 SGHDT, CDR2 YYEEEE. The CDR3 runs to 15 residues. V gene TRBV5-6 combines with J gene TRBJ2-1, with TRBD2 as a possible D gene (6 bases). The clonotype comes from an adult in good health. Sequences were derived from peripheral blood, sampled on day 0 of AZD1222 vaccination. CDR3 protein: CASSLMASDHNEQFF. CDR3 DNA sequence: TGTGCCAGCAGCTTGATGGCTAGCGATCACAATGAGCAGTTCTTC.